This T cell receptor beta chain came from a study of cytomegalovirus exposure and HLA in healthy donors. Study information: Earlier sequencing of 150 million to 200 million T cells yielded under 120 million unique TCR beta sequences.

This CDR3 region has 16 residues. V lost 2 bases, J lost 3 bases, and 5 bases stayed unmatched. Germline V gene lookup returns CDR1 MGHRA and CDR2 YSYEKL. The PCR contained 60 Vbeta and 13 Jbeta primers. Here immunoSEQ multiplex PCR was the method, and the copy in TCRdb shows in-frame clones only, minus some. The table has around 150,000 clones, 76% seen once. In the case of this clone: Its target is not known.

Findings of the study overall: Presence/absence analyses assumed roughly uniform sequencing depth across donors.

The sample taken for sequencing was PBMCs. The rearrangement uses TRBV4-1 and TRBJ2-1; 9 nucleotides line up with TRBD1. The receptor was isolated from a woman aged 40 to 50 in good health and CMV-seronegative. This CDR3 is CASSQFRTGDYNEQFF. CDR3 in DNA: TGCGCCAGCAGCCAATTCAGGACAGGGGACTACAATGAGCAGTTCTTC.